These T cell receptor beta chains were read from a single sample in a study of cytomegalovirus exposure and HLA in healthy donors. Only in-frame clones appear in the TCRdb table, and some are missing; sequencing was by immunoSEQ multiplex PCR. The profile shows roughly 300,000 clones, 75% to 90% of them singletons. Input material: PBMCs. The receptors stem from a woman aged 25 to 45 in good health and CMV-seropositive. Both conserved end residues are part of each CDR3. The size entry is marked missing in some rows and otherwise reads once, few, many or a size class.

abundance: .; j_gene: TRBJ2-2; v_gene: TRBV27; CDR3aa: CASSLLLANTGELFF
abundance: .; j_gene: TRBJ1-5; v_gene: TRBV12-5; CDR3aa: CASGLLGQDQPQHF
abundance: .; j_gene: TRBJ1-2; v_gene: TRBV30; CDR3aa: CAWSDGINYGYTF
abundance: .; j_gene: TRBJ2-3; v_gene: TRBV27; CDR3aa: CASSRDRVNTDTQYF
abundance: once; j_gene: TRBJ2-5; v_gene: TRBV9; CDR3aa: CASSVALAGGPQETQYF
abundance: .; j_gene: TRBJ2-2; v_gene: TRBV5-1; CDR3aa: CASSFKADGELFF
abundance: .; j_gene: TRBJ1-4; v_gene: TRBV6-5; CDR3aa: CASSRDATNEKLFF
abundance: .; j_gene: TRBJ2-2; v_gene: TRBV2; CDR3aa: CASRVAVNTGELFF
abundance: .; j_gene: TRBJ2-5; v_gene: TRBV12-5; CDR3aa: CASGLGTSGETQYF
abundance: .; j_gene: TRBJ2-6; v_gene: TRBV7-3; CDR3aa: CASSSQSNTISGANVLTF